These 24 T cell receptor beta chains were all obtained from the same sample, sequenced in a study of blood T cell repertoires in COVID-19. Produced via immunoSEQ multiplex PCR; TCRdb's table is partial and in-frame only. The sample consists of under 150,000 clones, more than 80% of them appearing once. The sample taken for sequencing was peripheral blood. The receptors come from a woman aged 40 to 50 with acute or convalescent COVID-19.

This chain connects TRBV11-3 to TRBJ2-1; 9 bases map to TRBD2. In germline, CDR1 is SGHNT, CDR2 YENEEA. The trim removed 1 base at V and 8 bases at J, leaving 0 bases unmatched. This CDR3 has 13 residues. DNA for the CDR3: TGTGCCAGCAGCTTAGTAGCGGGAGATGAGCAGTTCTTC. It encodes CASSLVAGDEQFF. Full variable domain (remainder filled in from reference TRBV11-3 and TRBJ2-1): EAGVVQSPRYKIIEKKQPVAFWCNPISGHNTLYWYLQNLGQGPELLIRYENEEAVDDSQLPKDRFSAERLKGVDSTLKIQPAELGDSAVYLCASSLVAGDEQFFGPGTRLTVL.

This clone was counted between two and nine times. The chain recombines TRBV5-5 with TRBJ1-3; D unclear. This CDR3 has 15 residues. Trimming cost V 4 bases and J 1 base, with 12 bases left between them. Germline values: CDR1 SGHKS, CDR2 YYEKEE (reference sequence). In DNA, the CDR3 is TGTGCCAGCAGCCTCGTATCCGAGTCTGGAAACACCATATATTTT. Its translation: CASSLVSESGNTIYF.

The CDR3 region has the DNA TGTGCCAGCGTTGGGTATAGGACACTAAGCCAAGAGACCCAGTACTTC. This codes for CASVGYRTLSQETQYF. The chain couples TRBV6-6 to TRBJ2-5; the D gene is possibly TRBD1 (5 bases). Between the trimmed V and J ends, which lost 8 bases and 1 base, there was a span of 20 bases. CDR1 and CDR2 from the germline V gene are MNHNY and SVGAGI (reference sequence). There are 16 residues in the CDR3.

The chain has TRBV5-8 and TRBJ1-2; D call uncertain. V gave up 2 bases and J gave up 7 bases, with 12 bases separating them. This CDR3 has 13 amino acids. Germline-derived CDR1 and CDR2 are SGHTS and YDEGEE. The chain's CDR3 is CASSFNRYIGYTF. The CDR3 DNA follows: TGTGCCAGCAGCTTTAATCGTTACATTGGCTACACCTTC.

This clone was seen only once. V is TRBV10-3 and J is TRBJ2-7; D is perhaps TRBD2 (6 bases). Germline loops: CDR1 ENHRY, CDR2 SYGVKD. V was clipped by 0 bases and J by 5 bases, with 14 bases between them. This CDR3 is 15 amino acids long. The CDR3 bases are TGTGCCATCAGTGAGTCGGGGACTGTGGTCCACGAGCAGTACTTC. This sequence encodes CAISESGTVVHEQYF.

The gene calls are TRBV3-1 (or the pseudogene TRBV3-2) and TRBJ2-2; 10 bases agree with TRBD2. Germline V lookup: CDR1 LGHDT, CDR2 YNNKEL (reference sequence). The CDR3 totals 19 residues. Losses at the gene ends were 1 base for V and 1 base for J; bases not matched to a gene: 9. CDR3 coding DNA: TGTGCCAGCAGCCAAGTAATAGCGGGGGGCAACCGGAACACCGGGGAGCTGTTTTTT. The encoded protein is CASSQVIAGGNRNTGELFF.

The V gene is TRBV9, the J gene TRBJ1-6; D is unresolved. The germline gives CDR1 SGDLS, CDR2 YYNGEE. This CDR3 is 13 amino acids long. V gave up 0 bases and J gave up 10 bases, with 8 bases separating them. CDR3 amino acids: CASSVATNSPLHF. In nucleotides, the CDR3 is TGTGCCAGCAGCGTAGCTACTAACTCACCCCTCCACTTT.

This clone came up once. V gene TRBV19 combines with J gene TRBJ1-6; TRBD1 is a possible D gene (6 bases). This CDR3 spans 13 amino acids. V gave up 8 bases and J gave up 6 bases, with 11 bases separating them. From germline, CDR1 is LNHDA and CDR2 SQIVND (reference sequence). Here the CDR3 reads CASSRQVNSPLHF. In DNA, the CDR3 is TGTGCCAGTTCCAGACAGGTTAATTCACCCCTCCACTTT.

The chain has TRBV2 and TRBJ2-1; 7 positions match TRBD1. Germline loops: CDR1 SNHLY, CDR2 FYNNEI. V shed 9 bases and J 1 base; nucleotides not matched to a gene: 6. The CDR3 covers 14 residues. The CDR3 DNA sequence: TGTGCCAGAGCCGGGACAGCTTCCTACAATGAGCAGTTCTTC. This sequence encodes CARAGTASYNEQFF.

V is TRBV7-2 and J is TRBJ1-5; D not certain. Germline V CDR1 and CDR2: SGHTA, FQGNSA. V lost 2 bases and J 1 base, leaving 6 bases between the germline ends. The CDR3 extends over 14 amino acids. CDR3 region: CASSLYLSNQPQHF. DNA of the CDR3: TGTGCCAGCAGCTTATATTTGAGCAATCAGCCCCAGCATTTT.

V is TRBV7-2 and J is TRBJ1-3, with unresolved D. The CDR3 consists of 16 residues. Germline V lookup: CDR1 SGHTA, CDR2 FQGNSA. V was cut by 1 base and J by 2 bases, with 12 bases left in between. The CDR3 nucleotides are TGTGCCAGCAGCTTAGAATCAGAGAGGACTGGAAACACCATATATTTT. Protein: CASSLESERTGNTIYF. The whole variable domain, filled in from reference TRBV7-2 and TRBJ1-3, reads GAGVSQSPSNKVTEKGKDVELRCDPISGHTALYWYRQSLGQGLEFLIYFQGNSAPDKSGLPSDRFSAERTGGSVSTLTIQRTQQEDSAVYLCASSLESERTGNTIYFGEGSWLTVV.

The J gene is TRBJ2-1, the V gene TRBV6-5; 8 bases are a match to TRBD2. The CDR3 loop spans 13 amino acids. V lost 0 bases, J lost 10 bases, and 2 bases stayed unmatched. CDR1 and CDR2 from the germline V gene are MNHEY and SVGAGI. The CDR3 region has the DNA TGTGCCAGCAGTTACTCGGCGGGGGGCGAGCAGTTCTTC. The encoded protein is CASSYSAGGEQFF.

The CDR3 DNA reads TGCGCCAGCAGGGCAGGGTTAAAGAATTCACCCCTCCACTTT. Translating gives CASRAGLKNSPLHF. This chain connects TRBV5-1 to TRBJ1-6; D might be TRBD1 (5 bases). The germline V and J ends were trimmed by 5 bases and 7 bases, with 13 bases remaining between them. Germline CDR1 reads SGHRS; CDR2 reads YFSETQ. CDR3 size: 14 residues.

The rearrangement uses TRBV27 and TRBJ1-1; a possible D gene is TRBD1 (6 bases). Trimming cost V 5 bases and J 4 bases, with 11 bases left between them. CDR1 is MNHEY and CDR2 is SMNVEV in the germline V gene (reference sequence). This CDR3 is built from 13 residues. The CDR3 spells CASSQGWGTEAFF. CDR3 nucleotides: TGTGCCAGCAGTCAGGGGTGGGGCACTGAAGCTTTCTTT.

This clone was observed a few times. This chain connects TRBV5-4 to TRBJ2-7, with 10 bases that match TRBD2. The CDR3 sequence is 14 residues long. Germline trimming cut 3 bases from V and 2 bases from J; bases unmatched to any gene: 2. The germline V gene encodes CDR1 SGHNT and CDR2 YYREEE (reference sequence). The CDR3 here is CASSSSGGPYEQYF. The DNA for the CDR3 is TGTGCCAGCAGCTCTAGCGGGGGACCCTACGAGCAGTACTTC. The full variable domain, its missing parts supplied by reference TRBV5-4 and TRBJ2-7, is ETGVTQSPTHLIKTRGQQVTLRCSSQSGHNTVSWYQQALGQGPQFIFQYYREEENGRGNFPPRFSGLQFPNYSSELNVNALELDDSALYLCASSSSGGPYEQYFGPGTRLTVT.

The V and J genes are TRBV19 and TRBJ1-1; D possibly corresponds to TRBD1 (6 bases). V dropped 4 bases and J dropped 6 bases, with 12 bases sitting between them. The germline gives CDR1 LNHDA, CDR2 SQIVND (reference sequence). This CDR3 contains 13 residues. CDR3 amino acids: CASSNNRVPEAFF. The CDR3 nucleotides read TGTGCCAGTAGTAACAACAGGGTGCCTGAAGCTTTCTTT.

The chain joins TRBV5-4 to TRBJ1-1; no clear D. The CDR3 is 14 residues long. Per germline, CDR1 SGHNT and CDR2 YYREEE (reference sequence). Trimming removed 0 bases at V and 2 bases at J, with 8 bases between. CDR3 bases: TGTGCCAGCAGCTTGGATACGGTTAACACTGAAGCTTTCTTT. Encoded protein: CASSLDTVNTEAFF.

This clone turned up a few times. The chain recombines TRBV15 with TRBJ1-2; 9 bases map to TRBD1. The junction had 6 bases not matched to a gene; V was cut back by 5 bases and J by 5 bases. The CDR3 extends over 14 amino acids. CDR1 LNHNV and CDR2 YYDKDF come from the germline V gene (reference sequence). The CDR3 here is CATSEGGTGYGYTF. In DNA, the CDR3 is TGTGCCACCAGCGAGGGCGGGACAGGGTATGGCTACACCTTC.

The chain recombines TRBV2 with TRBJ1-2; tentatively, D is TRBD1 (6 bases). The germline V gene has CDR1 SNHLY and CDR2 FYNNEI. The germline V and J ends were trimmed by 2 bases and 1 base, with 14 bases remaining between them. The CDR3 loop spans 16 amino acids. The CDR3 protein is CASSESGAGVNYGYTF. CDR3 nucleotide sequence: TGTGCCAGCAGTGAATCGGGCGCAGGGGTTAACTATGGCTACACCTTC.

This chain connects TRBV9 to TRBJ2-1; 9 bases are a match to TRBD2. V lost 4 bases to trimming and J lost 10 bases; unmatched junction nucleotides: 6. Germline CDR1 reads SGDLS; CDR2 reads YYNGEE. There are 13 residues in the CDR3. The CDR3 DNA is TGTGCCAGCAGCTGGCGGGGGGGCGGAGAGCAGTTCTTC. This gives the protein CASSWRGGGEQFF.

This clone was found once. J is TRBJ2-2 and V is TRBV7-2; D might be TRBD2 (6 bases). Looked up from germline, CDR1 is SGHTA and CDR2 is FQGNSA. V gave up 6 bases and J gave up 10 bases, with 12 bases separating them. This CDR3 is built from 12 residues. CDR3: CASRRAGPELFF. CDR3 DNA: TGTGCCAGCAGAAGAGCGGGCCCGGAGCTGTTTTTT.

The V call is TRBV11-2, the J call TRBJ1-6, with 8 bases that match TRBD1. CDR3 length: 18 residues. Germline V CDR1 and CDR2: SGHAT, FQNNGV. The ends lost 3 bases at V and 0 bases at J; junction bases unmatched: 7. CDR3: CASSLRGQASSYNSPLHF. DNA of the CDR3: TGTGCCAGCAGCTTGAGGGGACAGGCGAGCTCCTATAATTCACCCCTCCACTTT.

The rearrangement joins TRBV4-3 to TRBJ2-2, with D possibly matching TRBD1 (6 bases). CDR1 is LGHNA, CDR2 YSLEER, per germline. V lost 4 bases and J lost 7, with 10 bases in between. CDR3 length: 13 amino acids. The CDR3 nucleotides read TGCGCCAGCAGCCGAGGGACATTCGGGGAGCTGTTTTTT. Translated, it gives CASSRGTFGELFF.

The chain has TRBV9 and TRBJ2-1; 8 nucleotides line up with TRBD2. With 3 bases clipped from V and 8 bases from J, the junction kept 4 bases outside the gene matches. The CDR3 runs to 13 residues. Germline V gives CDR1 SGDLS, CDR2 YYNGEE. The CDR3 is CASSELAVDEQFF. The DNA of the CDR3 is TGTGCCAGCAGCGAACTAGCGGTAGATGAGCAGTTCTTC.